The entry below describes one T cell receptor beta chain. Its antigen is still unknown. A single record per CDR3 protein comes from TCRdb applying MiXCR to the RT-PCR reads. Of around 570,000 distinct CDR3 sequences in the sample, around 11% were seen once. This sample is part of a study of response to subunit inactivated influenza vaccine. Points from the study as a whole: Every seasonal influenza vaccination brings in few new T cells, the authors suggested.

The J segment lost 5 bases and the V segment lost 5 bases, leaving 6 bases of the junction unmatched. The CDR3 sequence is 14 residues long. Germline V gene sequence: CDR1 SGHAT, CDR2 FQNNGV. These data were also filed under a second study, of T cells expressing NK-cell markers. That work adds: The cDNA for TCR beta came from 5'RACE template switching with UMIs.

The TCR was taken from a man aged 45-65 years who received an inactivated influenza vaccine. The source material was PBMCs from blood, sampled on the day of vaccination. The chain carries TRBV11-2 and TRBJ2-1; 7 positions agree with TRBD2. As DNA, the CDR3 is TGTGCCAGCAGCCCAGCGGGATATGACAATGAGCAGTTCTTC. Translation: CASSPAGYDNEQFF.